The rows below give T cell receptor beta chains drawn from one sample of a study of neurological immune-mediated disorders. TCRdb re-analysed the 5' RACE reads in MiXCR, keeping a single row per CDR3 protein. The table lists about 92,000 distinct CDR3 sequences, under 4.5% of them singletons. The sequenced sample consisted of PBMCs. The receptors originated from a woman in her fifties or sixties with multiple sclerosis. Both conserved end residues are part of each CDR3. The D gene is left open where the match is weak. Some rows mark clone size as missing; the rest say once, few, many or name a class of expanded clone.

v_call	clone_size	j_call	d_call	cdr3_aa	cdr3_nt
TRBV6-5	many	TRBJ1-5	-	CASSPLQDRARQPQHF	TGTGCCAGCAGTCCCCTACAGGACAGAGCACGTCAGCCCCAGCATTTT
TRBV5-1	many	TRBJ2-6	-	CASSVGPSTSGANVLTF	TGCGCCAGCAGCGTGGGACCGTCAACCTCTGGGGCCAACGTCCTGACTTTC
TRBV7-9	many	TRBJ2-4	-	CASSLVVIDGGNIQYF	TGTGCCAGCAGCTTAGTAGTTATCGACGGTGGAAACATTCAGTACTTC
TRBV20-1	many	TRBJ2-2	-	CSARDTTNTGELFF	TGCAGTGCCAGGGACACTACGAACACCGGGGAGCTGTTTTTT
TRBV4-3	many	TRBJ2-3	TRBD2	CASSQQWGGGATDTQYF	TGCGCCAGCAGCCAACAGTGGGGCGGGGGGGCAACAGATACGCAGTATTTT
TRBV10-3	many	TRBJ2-5	-	CAIRGGPKETQYF	TGTGCCATCAGAGGGGGGCCGAAAGAGACCCAGTACTTC
TRBV19	many	TRBJ2-1	-	CASSIQTGHRNEQFF	TGTGCCAGTAGTATTCAAACAGGGCATCGCAATGAGCAGTTCTTC
TRBV20-1	many	TRBJ2-5	-	CSAFEQAPQQYF	TGCAGTGCTTTCGAACAGGCCCCGCAACAGTACTTC
TRBV28	many	TRBJ1-2	-	CASSPHREIYGYTF	TGTGCCAGCAGCCCTCACAGGGAGATCTATGGCTACACCTTC
TRBV7-2	many	TRBJ2-2	TRBD2	CASSLARTSTFATGELFF	TGTGCCAGCAGCTTAGCCCGGACTAGCACTTTCGCCACCGGGGAGCTGTTTTTT
TRBV12-3/TRBV12-4	many	TRBJ1-2	TRBD1	CASSPGGGQGRIGYTF	TGTGCCAGCAGTCCCGGGGGGGGACAGGGGAGAATTGGCTACACCTTC
TRBV12-3/TRBV12-4	few	TRBJ1-6	-	CVSSFGSPLNF	TGTGTCAGCAGTTTCGGGTCACCCCTCAACTTT
TRBV4-1	many	TRBJ1-6	-	CASSQDLRRTTGLYNSPLHF	TGCGCCAGCAGCCAAGATCTTCGGAGAACAACCGGTTTGTATAATTCACCCCTCCACTTT
TRBV6-1	many	TRBJ1-5	-	CASSEVGRGSNQPQHF	TGTGCCAGCAGTGAAGTCGGGAGAGGGAGCAATCAGCCCCAGCATTTT
TRBV5-1	many	TRBJ2-6	-	CASSPWKSGANVLTF	TGCGCCAGCAGCCCATGGAAATCTGGGGCCAACGTCCTGACTTTC
TRBV18	many	TRBJ2-7	-	CASSPFQRSYEQYF	TGTGCCAGCTCACCCTTTCAGCGCTCCTACGAGCAGTACTTC
TRBV12-3/TRBV12-4	many	TRBJ1-5	-	CASSFGEQPQHF	TGTGCCAGCAGTTTTGGGGAACAGCCCCAGCATTTT
TRBV5-6	few	TRBJ1-2	-	CASSTEERNYGYTF	TGTGCCAGCAGCACCGAGGAGCGAAACTATGGCTACACCTTC
TRBV7-2	few	TRBJ2-7	TRBD2	CASRDPGLAYEQYF	TGTGCCAGCAGGGACCCGGGACTAGCCTACGAGCAGTACTTC
TRBV2	many	TRBJ2-3	-	CASSPGLGGTQYF	TGTGCCAGCAGTCCGGGCCTGGGAGGTACGCAGTATTTT
TRBV7-9	many	TRBJ2-3	-	CASSLGRASTDTQYF	TGTGCCAGCAGCCTGGGAAGGGCTAGCACAGATACGCAGTATTTT
TRBV3-1	few	TRBJ2-3	-	CASSQDWTGVLTDTQYF	TGTGCCAGCAGCCAAGATTGGACGGGGGTCCTCACAGATACGCAGTATTTT
TRBV27	many	TRBJ1-5	TRBD1	CASSPRRQGGQPQHF	TGTGCCAGCAGTCCAAGGCGACAGGGCGGCCAGCCCCAGCATTTT
TRBV20-1	many	TRBJ2-7	-	CSAREGGRTYEQYF	TGCAGTGCTAGGGAGGGGGGGCGCACCTACGAGCAGTACTTC
TRBV20-1	many	TRBJ1-2	-	CSTWGGTQSFGYTF	TGCAGTACCTGGGGAGGCACCCAGAGTTTCGGCTACACCTTC
TRBV10-3	many	TRBJ2-7	TRBD1	CAISGLGQGGFEQYF	TGTGCCATCAGTGGTCTGGGACAGGGTGGATTCGAGCAGTACTTC
TRBV14	many	TRBJ2-5	-	CASSQVGETQYF	TGTGCCAGCAGCCAAGTTGGAGAGACCCAGTACTTC
TRBV7-2	many	TRBJ1-1	-	CASSAMRGGAAEAFF	TGTGCCAGCAGCGCGATGAGGGGGGGCGCGGCTGAAGCTTTCTTT
TRBV12-3/TRBV12-4	many	TRBJ1-2	-	CASRQTSSGRFGYTF	TGTGCCAGCAGGCAGACCTCATCTGGGCGATTTGGCTACACCTTC
TRBV7-9	many	TRBJ2-2	TRBD1	CASSVGTGNTGELFF	TGTGCCAGCAGCGTTGGGACAGGGAACACCGGGGAGCTGTTTTTT
TRBV3-1	many	TRBJ2-7	TRBD2	CASGGGYEQYF	TGTGCCAGCGGGGGAGGGTACGAGCAGTACTTC
TRBV18	many	TRBJ1-5	-	CASSPIRSNQPQHF	TGTGCCAGCTCACCTATCCGGAGCAATCAGCCCCAGCATTTT
TRBV5-1	many	TRBJ2-7	TRBD1	CASSRGQETYEQYF	TGCGCCAGCAGCCGGGGACAGGAGACCTACGAGCAGTACTTC
TRBV20-1	many	TRBJ1-5	TRBD1	CSASGTVGNQPQHF	TGCAGTGCGTCCGGGACAGTAGGCAATCAGCCCCAGCATTTT
TRBV7-8	many	TRBJ2-3	-	CASSSGRDTQYF	TGTGCCAGCAGCTCCGGTCGGGATACGCAGTATTTT
TRBV11-3	-	TRBJ2-1	-	CASSSSTWQGTYNEQFF	TGTGCCAGCAGTTCCTCAACATGGCAGGGGACCTACAATGAGCAGTTCTTC
TRBV2	many	TRBJ1-5	-	CASRRDTQINQPQHF	TGTGCCAGCAGGAGGGACACACAGATAAATCAGCCCCAGCATTTT
TRBV29-1	many	TRBJ2-1	-	CSVSRSDNEQFF	TGCAGCGTTTCCCGTTCTGACAATGAGCAGTTCTTC
TRBV20-1	many	TRBJ2-1	TRBD2	CSARDTAGGPQFF	TGCAGTGCTAGAGATACCGCGGGGGGACCTCAGTTCTTC
TRBV6-5	few	TRBJ1-5	-	CASSDSVNQPQHF	TGTGCCAGCAGTGACAGTGTCAATCAGCCCCAGCATTTT
TRBV20-1	many	TRBJ2-5	-	CSGRVGGGLETQYF	TGCAGTGGGCGCGTGGGGGGGGGCCTAGAGACCCAGTACTTC
TRBV4-3	-	TRBJ2-7	-	CASSQGGLGYEQYF	TGCGCCAGCAGCCAAGGCGGGCTGGGATACGAGCAGTACTTC
TRBV5-1	many	TRBJ1-4	-	CASSLVWGWNEKLFF	TGCGCCAGCAGCTTGGTATGGGGGTGGAATGAAAAACTGTTTTTT
TRBV5-6	many	TRBJ2-7	-	CASSLGLRVNRYEQYF	TGTGCCAGCAGCTTGGGTCTCCGAGTAAACCGCTACGAGCAGTACTTC
TRBV6-6	many	TRBJ1-1	-	CASSYYAGLGTEAFF	TGTGCCAGCAGTTACTATGCGGGGCTGGGCACTGAAGCTTTCTTT
TRBV10-2	many	TRBJ1-2	TRBD1	CAASGAQGASDYGYTF	TGCGCTGCCTCGGGGGCACAGGGGGCGAGCGACTATGGCTACACCTTC
TRBV5-1	many	TRBJ2-5	TRBD2	CASSILAGGLETQYF	TGCGCCAGCAGCATACTAGCGGGGGGGCTGGAGACCCAGTACTTC
TRBV7-8	many	TRBJ2-1	-	CASSLRPTSYNEQFF	TGTGCCAGCAGCTTACGGCCGACCTCCTACAATGAGCAGTTCTTC
TRBV20-1	many	TRBJ1-5	-	CSATGSGNQPQHF	TGCAGTGCTACTGGGAGTGGCAATCAGCCCCAGCATTTT
TRBV9	many	TRBJ1-2	-	CASSPMGYGYTF	TGTGCCAGCAGCCCCATGGGGTATGGCTACACCTTC
TRBV20-1	many	TRBJ2-3	-	CSARVGRGGNRRSDTQYF	TGCAGTGCTAGAGTAGGTCGGGGCGGGAACAGGAGATCTGATACGCAGTATTTT
TRBV7-9	many	TRBJ1-2	-	CASSHSGTDYGYTF	TGTGCCAGCAGCCACTCGGGGACGGATTATGGCTACACCTTC
TRBV5-1	many	TRBJ1-2	TRBD1	CASSPDRTNYGYTF	TGCGCCAGCAGCCCGGACAGGACGAACTATGGCTACACCTTC
TRBV6-6	-	TRBJ1-2	-	CASSSRQRAVRSDYTF	TGTGCCAGCAGCTCCCGACAACGGGCAGTCCGATCTGACTACACCTTC
TRBV12-3/TRBV12-4	many	TRBJ2-2	-	CASSLGGGIGELFF	TGTGCCAGCAGTTTAGGAGGGGGGATCGGGGAGCTGTTTTTT
TRBV20-1	many	TRBJ2-1	-	CSARSRSEQFF	TGCAGTGCGAGGTCCAGAAGTGAGCAGTTCTTC
TRBV9	many	TRBJ2-1	-	CASSFRLTGFNNEQFF	TGTGCCAGCAGCTTCAGGTTGACGGGGTTTAACAATGAGCAGTTCTTC
TRBV6-1	many	TRBJ1-2	-	CASSEARRLNYGYTF	TGTGCCAGCAGTGAAGCGCGCCGGCTTAACTATGGCTACACCTTC